The T cell receptor (beta chain) described here comes from a study of cytomegalovirus exposure and HLA in healthy donors. Broader study findings: Reported performance of the classifier showed diagnosis of cytomegalovirus status with high specificity and sensitivity. Rare sequences made up most TCRs, while some public TCRs were found in many donors. The study flagged roughly 150 TCR beta chains as cytomegalovirus-associated.

As concerns this clone: Its specificity is unknown.

Libraries were prepared by immunoSEQ multiplex PCR; TCRdb keeps only in-frame clonotypes and omits some of them. The sample yields about 140,000 clones, approximately 90% seen once. This CDR3 is 15 amino acids long. V dropped 2 bases and J dropped 10 bases, with 18 bases sitting between them. In germline, CDR1 is SNHLY, CDR2 FYNNEI. An approximately 120-subject validation cohort, separate from the 666-subject first cohort, supplied the donors. V gene TRBV2 combines with J gene TRBJ1-5, with D perhaps matching TRBD1 (5 bases). The receptor's source is a man younger than 35 in good health and CMV-seropositive. Material for sequencing was PBMCs. DNA for the CDR3: TGTGCCAGCAGTGAAACGACAGCCGTTGGTGGTCCCCAGCATTTT. Residues: CASSETTAVGGPQHF. Together with reference TRBV2 and TRBJ1-5, the CDR3 gives the full variable domain: EPEVTQTPSHQVTQMGQEVILRCVPISNHLYFYWYRQILGQKVEFLVSFYNNEISEKSEIFDDQFSVERPDGSNFTLKIRSTKLEDSAMYFCASSETTAVGGPQHFGDGTRLSIL.